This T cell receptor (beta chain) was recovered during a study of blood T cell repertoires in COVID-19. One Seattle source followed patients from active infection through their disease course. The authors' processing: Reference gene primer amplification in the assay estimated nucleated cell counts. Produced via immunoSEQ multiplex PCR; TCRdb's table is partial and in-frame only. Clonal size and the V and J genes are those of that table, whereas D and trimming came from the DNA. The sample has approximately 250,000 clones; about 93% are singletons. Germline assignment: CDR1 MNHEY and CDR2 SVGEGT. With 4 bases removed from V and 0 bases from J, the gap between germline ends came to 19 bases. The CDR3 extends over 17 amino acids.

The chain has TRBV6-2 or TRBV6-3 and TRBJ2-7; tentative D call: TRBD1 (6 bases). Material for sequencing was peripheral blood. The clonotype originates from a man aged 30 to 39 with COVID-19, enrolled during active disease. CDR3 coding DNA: TGTGCCAGCAGTTCAGACGTACAGGGCAAGAGCTCCTACGAGCAGTACTTC. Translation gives CASSSDVQGKSSYEQYF.